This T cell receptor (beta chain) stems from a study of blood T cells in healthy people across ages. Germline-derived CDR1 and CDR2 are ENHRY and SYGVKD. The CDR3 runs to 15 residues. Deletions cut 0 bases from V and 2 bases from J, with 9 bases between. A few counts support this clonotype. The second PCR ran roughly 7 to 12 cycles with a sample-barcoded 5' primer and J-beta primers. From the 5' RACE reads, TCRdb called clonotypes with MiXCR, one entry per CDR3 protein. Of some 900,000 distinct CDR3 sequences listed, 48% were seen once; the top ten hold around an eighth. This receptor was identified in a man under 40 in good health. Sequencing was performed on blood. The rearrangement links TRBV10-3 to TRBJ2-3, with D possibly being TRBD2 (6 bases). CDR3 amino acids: CAISESAGTTDTQYF. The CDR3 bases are TGTGCCATCAGTGAGTCGGCGGGGACCACAGATACGCAGTATTTT.